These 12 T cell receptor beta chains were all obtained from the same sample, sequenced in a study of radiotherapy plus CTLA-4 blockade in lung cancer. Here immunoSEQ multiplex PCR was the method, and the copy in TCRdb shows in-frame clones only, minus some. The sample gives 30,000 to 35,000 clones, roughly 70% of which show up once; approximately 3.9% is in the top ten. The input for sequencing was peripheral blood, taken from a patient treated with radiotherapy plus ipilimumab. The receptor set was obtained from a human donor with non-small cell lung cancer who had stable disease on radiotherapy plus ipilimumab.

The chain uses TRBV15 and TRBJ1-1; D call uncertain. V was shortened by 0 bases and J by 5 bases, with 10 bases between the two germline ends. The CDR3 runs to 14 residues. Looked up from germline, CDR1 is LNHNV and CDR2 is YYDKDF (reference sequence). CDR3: CATSRDSGRTEAFF. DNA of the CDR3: TGTGCCACCAGCAGAGATTCTGGGAGGACTGAAGCTTTCTTT.

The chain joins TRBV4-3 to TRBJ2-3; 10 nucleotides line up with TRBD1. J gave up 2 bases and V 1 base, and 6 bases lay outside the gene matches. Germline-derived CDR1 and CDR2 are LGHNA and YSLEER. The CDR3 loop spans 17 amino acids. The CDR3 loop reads CASSQGLTGGNTDTQYF. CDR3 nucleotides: TGCGCCAGCAGCCAAGGTCTGACAGGGGGCAACACAGATACGCAGTATTTT.

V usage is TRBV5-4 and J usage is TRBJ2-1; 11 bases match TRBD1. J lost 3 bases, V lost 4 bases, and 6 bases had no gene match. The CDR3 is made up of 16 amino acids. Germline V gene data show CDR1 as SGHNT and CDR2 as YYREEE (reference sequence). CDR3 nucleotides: TGTGCCAGCAGCCCCCGGGACAGGGGGGACTACAATGAGCAGTTCTTC. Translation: CASSPRDRGDYNEQFF.

For the CDR3, the DNA is TGTGCCAGCAGTCTGGTTAGGGGAGAGACCCAGTACTTC. Protein sequence: CASSLVRGETQYF. The chain joins TRBV7-9 to TRBJ2-5, with D possibly matching TRBD1 (5 bases). CDR1 is SEHNR, CDR2 FQNEAQ, per germline (reference sequence). Trimming left V 6 bases short and J 4 bases short, with 12 bases between. The CDR3 runs to 13 residues.

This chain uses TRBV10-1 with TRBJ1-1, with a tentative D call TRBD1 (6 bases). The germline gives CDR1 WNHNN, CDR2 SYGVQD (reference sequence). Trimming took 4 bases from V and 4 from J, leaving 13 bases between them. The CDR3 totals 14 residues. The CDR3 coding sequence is TGCGCCAGCAGTGTTCACACAGGGACCACTGAAGCTTTCTTT. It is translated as CASSVHTGTTEAFF.

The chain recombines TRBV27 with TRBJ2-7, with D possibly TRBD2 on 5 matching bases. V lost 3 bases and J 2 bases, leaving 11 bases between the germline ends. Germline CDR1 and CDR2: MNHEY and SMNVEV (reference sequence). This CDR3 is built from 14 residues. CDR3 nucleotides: TGTGCCAGCAGTTTTATAGCGCCCACCTACGAGCAGTACTTC. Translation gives CASSFIAPTYEQYF.

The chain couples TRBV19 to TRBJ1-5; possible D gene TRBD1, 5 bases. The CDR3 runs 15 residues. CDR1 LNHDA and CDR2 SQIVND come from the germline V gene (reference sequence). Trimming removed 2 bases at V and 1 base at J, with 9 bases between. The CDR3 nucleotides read TGTGCCAGTAGTATAAGGGGACGGAGCAATCAGCCCCAGCATTTT. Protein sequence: CASSIRGRSNQPQHF.

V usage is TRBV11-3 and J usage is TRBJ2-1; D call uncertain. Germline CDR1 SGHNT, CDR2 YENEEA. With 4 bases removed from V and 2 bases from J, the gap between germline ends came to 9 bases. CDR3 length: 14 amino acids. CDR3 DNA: TGTGCCAGCAGCTCGGACGGAACCTACAATGAGCAGTTCTTC. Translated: CASSSDGTYNEQFF.

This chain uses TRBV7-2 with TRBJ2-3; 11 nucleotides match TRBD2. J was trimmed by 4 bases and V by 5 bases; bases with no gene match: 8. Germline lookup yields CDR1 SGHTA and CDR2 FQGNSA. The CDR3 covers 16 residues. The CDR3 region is CASSKRLAGMADTQYF. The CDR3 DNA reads TGTGCCAGCAGCAAAAGACTAGCGGGAATGGCAGATACGCAGTATTTT.

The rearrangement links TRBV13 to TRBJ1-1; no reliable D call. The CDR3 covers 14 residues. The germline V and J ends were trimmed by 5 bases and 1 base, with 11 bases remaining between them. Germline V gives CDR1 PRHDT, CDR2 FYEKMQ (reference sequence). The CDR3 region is CASSPRFRNTEAFF. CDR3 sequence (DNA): TGTGCCAGCAGCCCAAGGTTTAGGAACACTGAAGCTTTCTTT.

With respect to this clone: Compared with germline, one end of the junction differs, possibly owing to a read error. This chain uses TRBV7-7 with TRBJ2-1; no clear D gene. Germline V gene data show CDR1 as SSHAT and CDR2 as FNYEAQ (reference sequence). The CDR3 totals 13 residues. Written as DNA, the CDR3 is TGTGCTAGCAGCTTGTTCGACGGAAATGAGCAGTTCTTC. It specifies CASSLFDGNEQFF. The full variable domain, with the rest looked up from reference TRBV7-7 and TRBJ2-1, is GAGVSQSPRYKVTKRGQDVTLRCDPISSHATLYWYQQALGQGPEFLTYFNYEAQPDKSGLPSDRFSAERPEGSISTLTIQRTEQRDSAMYRCASSLFDGNEQFFGPGTRLTVL.

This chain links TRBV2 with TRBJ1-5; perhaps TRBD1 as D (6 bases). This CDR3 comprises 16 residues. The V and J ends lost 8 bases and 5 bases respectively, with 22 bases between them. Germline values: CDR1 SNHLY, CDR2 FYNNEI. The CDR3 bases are TGTGCCAGCTCACAGGGTAGCCAAAAATTTGATCAGCCCCAGCATTTT. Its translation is CASSQGSQKFDQPQHF.